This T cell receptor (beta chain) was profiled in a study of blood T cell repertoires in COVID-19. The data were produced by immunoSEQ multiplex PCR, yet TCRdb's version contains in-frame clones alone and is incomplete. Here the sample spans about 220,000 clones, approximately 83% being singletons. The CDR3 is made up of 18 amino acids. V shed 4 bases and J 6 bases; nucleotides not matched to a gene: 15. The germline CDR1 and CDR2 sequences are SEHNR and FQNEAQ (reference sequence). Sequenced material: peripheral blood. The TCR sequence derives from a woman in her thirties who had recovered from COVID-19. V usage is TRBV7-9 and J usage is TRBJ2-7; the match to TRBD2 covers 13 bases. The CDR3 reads CASSSPGLAGEGTSEQYF. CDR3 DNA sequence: TGTGCCAGCAGCTCCCCAGGACTAGCGGGAGAAGGGACTAGCGAGCAGTACTTC.